This TCR beta chain appears in the sequencing data of a study of T cells in Graves' hyperthyroidism and ophthalmopathy. Exclusion of patients followed from uncontrolled infection, other autoimmune disease, pregnancy or lactation. Diagnosis relied on clinical symptoms, serum thyroxine and TRAb, thyroid ultrasound and orbital computed tomography. Germline trimming cut 2 bases from V and 4 bases from J; bases unmatched to any gene: 8. Germline CDR1 SGHVS, CDR2 FQNEAQ. The CDR3 length is 17 residues. This clonotype was detected only a few times. TCR beta CDR3 sequences were amplified from RNA transcripts. The primer set for the first-round RT-PCR of the TCR CDR3 was HTBI. TCRdb recomputed calls from the multiplex PCR reads with MiXCR, one row per CDR3 protein. The sample yields about 570,000 distinct CDR3 sequences, about 45% seen once.

The sequenced sample consisted of peripheral blood or thyroid tissue (not recorded which). The chain links TRBV7-8 to TRBJ2-1; 10 positions match TRBD2. This TCR was sampled from an adult woman with Graves' disease, either hyperthyroidism or ophthalmopathy (not recorded which). The CDR3 bases are TGTGCCAGCAGCTTATACGGACTAGCGGCGGAGTACAATGAGCAGTTCTTC. It translates to CASSLYGLAAEYNEQFF.